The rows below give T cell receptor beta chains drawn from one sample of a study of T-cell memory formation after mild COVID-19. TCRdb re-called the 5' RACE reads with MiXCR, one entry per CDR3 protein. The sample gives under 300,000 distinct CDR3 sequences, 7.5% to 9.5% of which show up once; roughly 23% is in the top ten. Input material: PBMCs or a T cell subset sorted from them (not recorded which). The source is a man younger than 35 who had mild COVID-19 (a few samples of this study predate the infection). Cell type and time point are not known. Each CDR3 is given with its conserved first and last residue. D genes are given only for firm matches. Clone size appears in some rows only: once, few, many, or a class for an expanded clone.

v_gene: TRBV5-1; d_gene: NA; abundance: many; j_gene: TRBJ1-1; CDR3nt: TGCGCCAGCAGCTTGTGGGCAGGGCCCACTGAAGCTTTCTTT; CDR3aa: CASSLWAGPTEAFF
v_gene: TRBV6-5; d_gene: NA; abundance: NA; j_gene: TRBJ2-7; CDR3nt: TGTGCCAGCAGTTACGGGTCGGGACCCTACGAGCAGTACTTC; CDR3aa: CASSYGSGPYEQYF
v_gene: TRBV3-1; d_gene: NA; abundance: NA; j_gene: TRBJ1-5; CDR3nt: TGTGCCAGCAGCCTAGATCGTCGTCAGCCCAAGCATTTT; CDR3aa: CASSLDRRQPKHF
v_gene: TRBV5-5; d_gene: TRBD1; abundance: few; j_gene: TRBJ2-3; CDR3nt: TGTGCCAGCAGCTTTCAGGGGGCCCCCACAGATACGCAGTATTTT; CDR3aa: CASSFQGAPTDTQYF
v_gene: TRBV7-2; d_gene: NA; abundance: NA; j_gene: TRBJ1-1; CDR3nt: TGTGCCAGCAGCACACCACTCGGGCGTACTGAAGCTTTCTTT; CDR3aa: CASSTPLGRTEAFF
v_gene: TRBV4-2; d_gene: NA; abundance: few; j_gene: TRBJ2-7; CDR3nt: TGTGCCAGCAGTCCTAACTACAAGACAGGACCCTACGAGCAGTACTTC; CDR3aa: CASSPNYKTGPYEQYF
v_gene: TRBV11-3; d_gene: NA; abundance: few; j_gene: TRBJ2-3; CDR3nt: TGTGCCAGCAGCTTACGGCGGGGCTCCACAGATACGCAGTATTTT; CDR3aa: CASSLRRGSTDTQYF
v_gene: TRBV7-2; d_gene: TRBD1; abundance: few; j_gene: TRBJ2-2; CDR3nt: TGTGCCAGCAGCCCCGGACAGGGGGGGAGTCGCGGGGAGCTGTTTTTT; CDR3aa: CASSPGQGGSRGELFF
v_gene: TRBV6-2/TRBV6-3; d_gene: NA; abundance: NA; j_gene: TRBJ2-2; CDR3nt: TGTGCCACCACCGACCCGAACACCGGGGAGCTGTTTTTT; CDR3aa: CATTDPNTGELFF
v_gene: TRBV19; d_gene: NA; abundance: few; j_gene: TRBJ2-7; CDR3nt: TGTGCCAGTAGTAGCGGTCTTACAGATAGGGAGCAGTACTTC; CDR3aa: CASSSGLTDREQYF
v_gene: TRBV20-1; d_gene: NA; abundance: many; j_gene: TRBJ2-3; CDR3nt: TGCAGTGCTTTAAACCCGGGGACAGATACGCAGTATTTT; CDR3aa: CSALNPGTDTQYF
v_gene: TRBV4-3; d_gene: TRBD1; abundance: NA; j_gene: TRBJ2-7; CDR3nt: TGCGCCAGCAGCCAGGGGAGAACAGGGGCCCTATACGAGCAGTACTTC; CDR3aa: CASSQGRTGALYEQYF